This T cell receptor beta chain comes out of a study of blood T cell repertoires in COVID-19. Overall study: The United States, Italy and Spain were the sources of the acute and convalescent COVID-19 samples.

Original methodology: Scientists estimated how many nucleated cells there were by amplifying reference gene primers. Sequenced by immunoSEQ multiplex PCR; TCRdb stores in-frame clones only, minus some. The V and J calls and the clone size are those of that table, but D and trimming were determined from the DNA. The table shows about 63,000 clones, with about four fifths occurring only once. The CDR3 has 16 residues. J lost 5 bases, V lost 4 bases, and 11 bases had no gene match. Germline V CDR1 and CDR2: SEHNR, FQNEAQ (reference sequence). The TCR was taken from a human donor in a cohort sampled during active COVID-19. This sequence joins TRBV7-9 and TRBJ1-5; 7 positions agree with TRBD1. Sequencing was carried out using peripheral blood. CDR3 sequence reads: CASSSLYPQGDQPQHF. Written as DNA, the CDR3 is TGTGCCAGCAGCTCCCTCTACCCGCAGGGGGATCAGCCCCAGCATTTT.